These T cell receptor beta chains were read from a single sample in a study of blood T cells in healthy people across ages. TCRdb fed the 5' RACE reads into MiXCR, producing one record per CDR3 protein. The table includes some 1.1 million distinct CDR3 sequences, 30% to 40% detected once. Input material: blood. All receptors derive from a man younger than 35 in good health. The CDR3 runs from the conserved cysteine through the conserved F or W. D genes are given only for firm matches. Clone size is given for some rows only: seen once, a few or many times, or a class if the clone is expanded.

J gene | V gene | clone size | D gene | CDR3 protein | CDR3 DNA
TRBJ1-4 | TRBV4-2 | NA | TRBD1 | CASSRPQGAGEKLFF | TGTGCCAGCAGCCGTCCTCAGGGGGCAGGTGAAAAACTGTTTTTT
TRBJ2-3 | TRBV6-2/TRBV6-3 | NA | NA | CASSYVALGRISDTQYF | TGTGCCAGCAGTTACGTGGCTTTGGGAAGAATTTCAGATACGCAGTATTTT
TRBJ1-2 | TRBV18 | few | NA | CASSPPSRGNYGYTF | TGTGCCAGCTCACCACCGTCCCGGGGAAACTATGGCTACACCTTC
TRBJ2-7 | TRBV12-3/TRBV12-4 | few | NA | CASSLWPPIYEQYF | TGTGCCAGCAGTTTGTGGCCTCCGATCTACGAGCAGTACTTC
TRBJ1-5 | TRBV4-3 | NA | NA | CASSQDRHEDQPQHF | TGCGCCAGCAGCCAAGATCGGCACGAGGATCAGCCCCAGCATTTT
TRBJ2-5 | TRBV6-7 | few | NA | CASSHRPGLQETQYF | TGTGCCAGCAGTCACCGTCCCGGACTGCAAGAGACCCAGTACTTC
TRBJ2-3 | TRBV11-1 | NA | NA | CASSLARLRETTDTQYF | TGTGCCAGCAGCTTAGCGCGTCTTAGGGAAACCACAGATACGCAGTATTTT
TRBJ2-5 | TRBV30 | NA | NA | CAWSVDRLGETQYF | TGTGCCTGGAGTGTCGACAGGTTGGGAGAGACCCAGTACTTC
TRBJ1-1 | TRBV6-6 | few | NA | CASSYPRQGVKAFF | TGTGCCAGCAGTTACCCGAGGCAGGGTGTCAAAGCTTTCTTT
TRBJ1-4 | TRBV7-2 | few | TRBD1 | CASSLAGWGRQGGEKLFF | TGTGCCAGCAGCTTAGCAGGATGGGGTAGACAGGGGGGTGAAAAACTGTTTTTT
TRBJ1-5 | TRBV4-1 | few | NA | CASSQGEGENQPQHF | TGCGCCAGCAGCCAAGGAGAAGGGGAGAATCAGCCCCAGCATTTT